Below are 20 T cell receptor beta chains sequenced from a single sample in a study of cytomegalovirus exposure and HLA in healthy donors. PCR primers comprised 60 Vbeta and 13 Jbeta primers. Here immunoSEQ multiplex PCR was the method, and the copy in TCRdb shows in-frame clones only, minus some. The sample yields more than 95,000 clones, 70% to 80% seen once. The sequencing input was PBMCs. These receptors all stem from a woman in her forties or fifties in good health and CMV-seropositive.

V usage is TRBV5-4 and J usage is TRBJ2-3; 12 bases match TRBD2. There are 15 residues in the CDR3. The germline V gene has CDR1 SGHNT and CDR2 YYREEE (reference sequence). V gave up 1 base and J gave up 5 bases; unmatched junction bases: 2. CDR3 residues: CASSLTSGRRDTQYF. CDR3 in DNA: TGTGCCAGCAGCTTGACTAGCGGGAGGAGAGATACGCAGTATTTT.

The chain uses TRBV6-1 and TRBJ1-5, with a possible D match to TRBD1 (6 bases). V was shortened by 0 bases and J by 0 bases, with 9 bases between the two germline ends. CDR3 size: 16 residues. Germline V gene data show CDR1 as MNHNS and CDR2 as SASEGT. The CDR3 DNA reads TGTGCCAGCAGTGAAGCTGGCAGGGGTAGCAATCAGCCCCAGCATTTT. As protein: CASSEAGRGSNQPQHF.

The rearrangement uses TRBV6-1 and TRBJ1-6, with D hard to call. CDR3 length equals 13 residues. Germline loops: CDR1 MNHNS, CDR2 SASEGT. Trimming removed 3 bases from V and 13 bases from J, with 13 bases in between. CDR3 in DNA: TGTGCCAGCAGTGAGCGGCGCCAACTGCCCCTCCACTTT. This codes for CASSERRQLPLHF.

This chain uses TRBV5-8 with TRBJ1-1, with 8 bases fitting TRBD1. The CDR3 covers 16 residues. The germline V gene has CDR1 SGHTS and CDR2 YDEGEE. V gave up 3 bases and J gave up 0 bases; unmatched junction bases: 7. This CDR3 is CASSSRTGLMNTEAFF. DNA for the CDR3: TGTGCCAGCAGCTCCCGGACAGGGCTCATGAACACTGAAGCTTTCTTT.

This clone was seen a handful of times. V usage is TRBV11-2 and J usage is TRBJ1-1; 8 nucleotides align to TRBD1. Germline CDR1 SGHAT, CDR2 FQNNGV. The CDR3 length is 14 residues. V shed 6 bases, J shed 1 base, and the junction held 4 bases outside the gene matches. The CDR3 nucleotides read TGTGCCAGCAGGCCAGGGGGCCCGAACACTGAAGCTTTCTTT. It codes for CASRPGGPNTEAFF.

This clone was detected only once. This chain uses TRBV5-1 with TRBJ2-1; D is uncertain. The germline V and J ends were trimmed by 5 bases and 6 bases, with 9 bases remaining between them. The CDR3 consists of 12 residues. CDR1 and CDR2 from the germline V gene are SGHRS and YFSETQ. The CDR3 loop reads CASSEVVNEQFF. The CDR3 nucleotides read TGCGCCAGCAGTGAGGTGGTCAATGAGCAGTTCTTC. Full variable domain (outside the CDR3, taken from reference TRBV5-1 and TRBJ2-1): KAGVTQTPRYLIKTRGQQVTLSCSPISGHRSVSWYQQTPGQGLQFLFEYFSETQRNKGNFPGRFSGRQFSNSRSEMNVSTLELGDSALYLCASSEVVNEQFFGPGTRLTVL.

The chain carries TRBV18 and TRBJ1-1; TRBD1 aligns across 8 bases. Germline-derived CDR1 and CDR2 are KGHSH and LQKENI. Unmatched junction bases numbered 5, after V lost 2 bases and J lost 0 bases. CDR3 length: 16 residues. CDR3 nucleotide sequence: TGTGCCAGCTCACCAAGCCAGGGGGCCCTGAACACTGAAGCTTTCTTT. Protein sequence: CASSPSQGALNTEAFF.

V gene TRBV20-1 combines with J gene TRBJ1-1; D gene ambiguous. The CDR3 runs 10 residues. V was shortened by 6 bases and J by 9 bases, with 11 bases between the two germline ends. Germline V CDR1 and CDR2: DFQATT, SNEGSKA (reference sequence). The CDR3 sequence is CSARSTQAFF. The CDR3 DNA follows: TGCAGTGCAAGGTCGACTCAAGCTTTCTTT.

The chain joins TRBV11-2 to TRBJ2-7; 9 bases are a match to TRBD2. The CDR3 has 17 residues. With 1 base clipped from V and 2 bases from J, the junction kept 9 bases outside the gene matches. From germline, CDR1 is SGHAT and CDR2 FQNNGV. The chain's CDR3 is CASSLAGRLAGTYEQYF. DNA of the CDR3: TGTGCCAGCAGCTTAGCTGGCAGGCTAGCGGGAACCTACGAGCAGTACTTC.

This clone was detected a few times. The chain carries TRBV11-1 and TRBJ2-1, with 9 bases matching TRBD2. Germline CDR1 and CDR2: SGHAT and FQDESV (reference sequence). The CDR3 spans 15 residues. V lost 2 bases, J lost 1 base, and 0 bases stayed unmatched. Here the CDR3 reads CASSLSGRSYNEQFF. CDR3 coding DNA: TGTGCCAGCAGCTTAAGCGGGAGGTCCTACAATGAGCAGTTCTTC.

The genes are TRBV18 and TRBJ1-3; D is possibly TRBD1 (6 bases). CDR3 length equals 16 residues. Trimming removed 5 bases at V and 0 bases at J, with 14 bases between. The germline gives CDR1 KGHSH, CDR2 LQKENI. This chain's CDR3 is CASSADRQYSGNTIYF. The CDR3 bases are TGTGCCAGCTCAGCGGACAGACAATACTCTGGAAACACCATATATTTT.

The V gene is TRBV7-8, the J gene TRBJ2-2; the D is unclear. This CDR3 comprises 12 residues. V dropped 2 bases and J dropped 7 bases, with 5 bases sitting between them. Per germline, CDR1 SGHVS and CDR2 FQNEAQ. The CDR3 sequence is CASSLRVGELFF. The CDR3 DNA reads TGTGCCAGCAGCTTACGGGTCGGGGAGCTGTTTTTT.

The table lists this clone with a few counts. The genes are TRBV9 and TRBJ1-2, with TRBD1 identical over 11 bases. CDR1 SGDLS and CDR2 YYNGEE come from the germline V gene. Trimming cost V 0 bases and J 8 bases; bases outside gene matches: 9. The length of the CDR3 is 16 residues. For the CDR3, the DNA is TGTGCCAGCAGCGTAGAGGTCGGGACAGGGGGTGGAGGCTACACCTTC. Translating gives CASSVEVGTGGGGYTF.

The chain couples TRBV7-6 to TRBJ2-5; D unresolved. Trimming left V 5 bases short and J 1 base short, with 2 bases between. This CDR3 has 11 residues. Germline-derived CDR1 and CDR2 are SGHVS and FNYEAQ. The CDR3 region is CASSLQETQYF. The CDR3, as DNA: TGTGCCAGCAGCCTCCAAGAGACCCAGTACTTC.

V and J are TRBV6-1 and TRBJ2-1, with TRBD2 matching over 8 bases. Per the germline V gene, CDR1 is MNHNS and CDR2 is SASEGT. The CDR3 totals 15 residues. V dropped 7 bases and J dropped 4; count of bases not matched to a gene: 9. The CDR3 spells CASKSGLGGYNEQFF. For the CDR3, the DNA is TGTGCCAGCAAGTCGGGACTAGGGGGTTACAATGAGCAGTTCTTC.

The V and J genes are TRBV14 and TRBJ2-5; 12 bases match TRBD2. This CDR3 contains 15 residues. Unmatched junction bases numbered 4, after V lost 1 base and J lost 7 bases. Per germline, CDR1 SGHDN and CDR2 FVKESK. The CDR3 is CASSQGLAGAVTQYF. CDR3 bases: TGTGCCAGCAGCCAAGGACTAGCGGGAGCAGTGACCCAGTACTTC.

This clone is a singleton in its sample. The CDR3 here is CASSQDRTSGSIYEQYF. The DNA for the CDR3 is TGTGCCAGCAGCCAAGATAGGACTAGCGGGAGTATTTACGAGCAGTACTTC. The chain has TRBV4-2 and TRBJ2-7; TRBD2 agrees at 13 bases. The CDR3 totals 17 residues. V was clipped by 0 bases and J by 4 bases; unmatched bases: 6. Germline V gene data show CDR1 as LGHNA and CDR2 as YNFKEQ.

Here the CDR3 DNA reads TGTGCCAGCAGCTTGGTGGGGGGGCGCGGTGAGCAGTTCTTC. Encoded protein: CASSLVGGRGEQFF. The chain is built from TRBV5-6 and TRBJ2-1; a weak D match, TRBD2 (7 bases). V lost 0 bases and J lost 9, with 13 bases in between. In germline, CDR1 is SGHDT, CDR2 YYEEEE. The CDR3 loop spans 14 amino acids. The full variable domain, completed using reference TRBV5-6 and TRBJ2-1, is DAGVTQSPTHLIKTRGQQVTLRCSPKSGHDTVSWYQQALGQGPQFIFQYYEEEERQRGNFPDRFSGHQFPNYSSELNVNALLLGDSALYLCASSLVGGRGEQFFGPGTRLTVL.

This clone has just a few counts. V and J are TRBV19 and TRBJ1-2; unclear D gene. This CDR3 is built from 13 residues. Between the trimmed V and J ends, which lost 5 bases and 3 bases, there was a span of 10 bases. Germline CDR1 reads LNHDA; CDR2 reads SQIVND (reference sequence). The CDR3 nucleotides read TGTGCCAGTAGTCCGGGAAACTACTATGGCTACACCTTC. Its translation is CASSPGNYYGYTF.

This clone was counted between two and nine times. The rearrangement uses TRBV7-2 and TRBJ1-5, with no clear D. Germline V gene data show CDR1 as SGHTA and CDR2 as FQGNSA. This CDR3 region has 14 residues. V gave up 5 bases and J gave up 7 bases, with 15 bases separating them. DNA for the CDR3: TGTGCCAGCAGCCAAACGGTTAACGGGCAGCCCCAGCATTTT. The encoded protein is CASSQTVNGQPQHF. The full variable domain, completed using reference TRBV7-2 and TRBJ1-5, is GAGVSQSPSNKVTEKGKDVELRCDPISGHTALYWYRQSLGQGLEFLIYFQGNSAPDKSGLPSDRFSAERTGGSVSTLTIQRTQQEDSAVYLCASSQTVNGQPQHFGDGTRLSIL.